One and the same sample provided the 6 T cell receptor beta chains below, sequenced in a study of identical twins. TCRdb reanalysed the 5' RACE reads using MiXCR and keeps one entry per CDR3 protein. This table holds 750,000 to 950,000 distinct CDR3 sequences, roughly an eighth found once. These data also featured in a second study, about yellow fever vaccine responses in identical twins.

Sample: PBMCs. These receptors came from a woman aged 18-35 years in good health.

V usage is TRBV13 and J usage is TRBJ2-3; 7 bases line up with TRBD2. From germline, CDR1 is PRHDT and CDR2 FYEKMQ (reference sequence). The CDR3 consists of 16 residues. V lost 5 bases and J lost 2; bases outside the gene matches: 10. The CDR3 DNA sequence: TGTGCCAGCAGCCCGACTAGCTGGTATATCACAGATACGCAGTATTTT. Encoded protein: CASSPTSWYITDTQYF. Complete variable domain (other parts from reference TRBV13 and TRBJ2-3): AAGVIQSPRHLIKEKRETATLKCYPIPRHDTVYWYQQGPGQDPQFLISFYEKMQSDKGSIPDRFSAQQFSDYHSELNMSSLELGDSALYFCASSPTSWYITDTQYFGPGTRLTVL.

There are many counts of this clonotype. This chain links TRBV20-1 with TRBJ1-2, with D unresolved. The length of the CDR3 is 12 residues. Trimming shortened V by 0 bases and J by 6 bases, and 8 bases separated the two germline ends. Germline V gene lookup returns CDR1 DFQATT and CDR2 SNEGSKA (reference sequence). CDR3 DNA sequence: TGCAGTGCTAGAGATCGGGTCGATGGCTACACCTTC. Translating gives CSARDRVDGYTF.

At least ten counts were recorded for this clonotype. The gene calls are TRBV3-1 and TRBJ1-4; tentatively, D is TRBD1 (5 bases). Germline V gene lookup returns CDR1 LGHDT and CDR2 YNNKEL (reference sequence). Trimming left V 5 bases short and J 8 bases short, with 15 bases between. There are 14 residues in the CDR3. The CDR3 sequence: CASSLGLDNEKLFF. CDR3 coding DNA: TGTGCCAGCAGCTTGGGACTGGACAACGAAAAACTGTTTTTT.

This clonotype was seen a handful of times. The chain links TRBV20-1 to TRBJ1-5; no clear D gene. Trimming cost V 3 bases and J 3 bases, with 9 bases left between them. The length of the CDR3 is 13 residues. Germline V CDR1 and CDR2: DFQATT, SNEGSKA (reference sequence). CDR3 protein: CSARGQVNQPQHF. CDR3 nucleotide sequence: TGCAGTGCTAGGGGTCAGGTCAATCAGCCCCAGCATTTT.

The chain combines TRBV12-3 or TRBV12-4 with TRBJ2-3; D is unclear. The V and J ends lost 2 bases and 1 base respectively, with 13 bases between them. The CDR3 spans 16 residues. CDR3 in amino acids: CASSLRLASRTDTQYF. CDR3 DNA sequence: TGTGCCAGCAGTTTAAGACTGGCATCACGCACAGATACGCAGTATTTT.

The rearrangement links TRBV6-6 to TRBJ1-2; no clear D. Germline assignment: CDR1 MNHNY and CDR2 SVGAGI (reference sequence). CDR3 length equals 13 residues. V lost 7 bases, J lost 8 bases, and 17 bases lay in between. CDR3 residues: CASTAREMEGYTF. CDR3 DNA: TGTGCCAGCACCGCGAGGGAGATGGAGGGCTACACCTTC.